One sample yielded the 4 T cell receptor beta chains listed below, sequenced in a study of neurological immune-mediated disorders. TCRdb recomputed calls from the 5' RACE reads with MiXCR, one row per CDR3 protein. The sample yields about 50,000 distinct CDR3 sequences, around 16% seen once. The sequenced material came from PBMCs. These receptors all stem from a man in his sixties in good health.

In this sample, this clonotype turned up many times. The chain combines TRBV20-1 with TRBJ2-7; the D call may be TRBD1 or TRBD2 (6 bases each). The CDR3 is made up of 14 amino acids. Trimming removed 5 bases at V and 6 bases at J, with 20 bases between. Germline V gene data show CDR1 as DFQATT and CDR2 as SNEGSKA (reference sequence). CDR3 loop: CSAPLLGGPIEQYF. The CDR3 region has the DNA TGCAGTGCTCCCCTCCTCGGGGGCCCTATCGAGCAGTACTTC.

V usage is TRBV20-1 and J usage is TRBJ1-1; the D gene is possibly TRBD1 (5 bases). Per germline, CDR1 DFQATT and CDR2 SNEGSKA (reference sequence). The CDR3 sequence is 14 residues long. Trimming removed 0 bases from V and 4 bases from J, with 12 bases in between. CDR3 DNA: TGCAGTGCTAGAGATGGGGGGGATAGCACTGAAGCTTTCTTT. Translating gives CSARDGGDSTEAFF.

This clonotype was detected ten times or more. The gene calls are TRBV12-3 or TRBV12-4 and TRBJ2-6; D is possibly TRBD2 (5 bases). The V end was cut by 6 bases, the J end by 0 bases, with 6 bases between. CDR3 length: 14 amino acids. The CDR3 DNA follows: TGTGCCAGCAGCCGGGGCTCTGGGGCCAACGTCCTGACTTTC. Amino acids: CASSRGSGANVLTF.

The V and J genes are TRBV28 and TRBJ2-2; a possible D gene is TRBD1 (6 bases). V dropped 6 bases and J dropped 7 bases, with 18 bases sitting between them. This CDR3 has 15 amino acids. The germline V gene encodes CDR1 MDHEN and CDR2 SYDVKM. The CDR3 DNA reads TGTGCCAGCAGATCGGGACCCCCGACAGGCGGGGAGCTGTTTTTT. It yields the protein CASRSGPPTGGELFF.